Presented here are 31 T cell receptor beta chains from one specimen sequenced in a study of siplizumab effects on memory and regulatory T cells. Generated by immunoSEQ multiplex PCR, the TCRdb table keeps only in-frame clones and is missing some. Of over 50,000 clones listed, roughly 80% were seen once; the top ten hold 3.8%. Sequenced sample: memory CD4+ T cells sorted from blood. These receptor sequences come from a human donor in good health.

In DNA form, the CDR3 reads TGTGCCAGCAGCCCCCGAGGACTAGCGGGCCACAGGGGTGAGACCCAGTACTTC. Protein: CASSPRGLAGHRGETQYF. V is TRBV14 and J is TRBJ2-5, with 11 bases identical to TRBD2. This CDR3 contains 18 residues. V lost 4 bases, J lost 5 bases, and 15 bases stayed unmatched. Per germline, CDR1 SGHDN and CDR2 FVKESK.

This clone was found once. The gene calls are TRBV19 and TRBJ1-1; 7 nucleotides line up with TRBD1. The V segment lost 4 bases and the J segment 4 bases; nucleotides outside the gene matches: 6. This CDR3 comprises 14 residues. Germline V lookup: CDR1 LNHDA, CDR2 SQIVND (reference sequence). The CDR3 reads CASSTPTGFTEAFF. The DNA of the CDR3 is TGTGCCAGTAGTACCCCGACAGGGTTCACTGAAGCTTTCTTT.

This chain uses TRBV7-2 with TRBJ2-7, with a tentative D call TRBD1 (5 bases). V lost 3 bases and J lost 5, with 8 bases in between. Germline V CDR1 and CDR2: SGHTA, FQGNSA. This CDR3 has 12 residues. The CDR3 spells CASSLDIHEQYF. In nucleotides, the CDR3 is TGTGCCAGCAGCTTGGACATCCACGAGCAGTACTTC. The full variable domain, with the rest looked up from reference TRBV7-2 and TRBJ2-7, is GAGVSQSPSNKVTEKGKDVELRCDPISGHTALYWYRQSLGQGLEFLIYFQGNSAPDKSGLPSDRFSAERTGGSVSTLTIQRTQQEDSAVYLCASSLDIHEQYFGPGTRLTVT.

This chain links TRBV6-5 with TRBJ2-6; TRBD1 is a possible D gene (5 bases). Germline V lookup: CDR1 MNHEY, CDR2 SVGAGI. This CDR3 has 14 amino acids. Deletions cut 7 bases from V and 3 bases from J, with 10 bases between. CDR3 protein: CASTTGGGANVLTF. DNA for the CDR3: TGTGCCAGCACTACAGGCGGTGGGGCCAACGTCCTGACTTTC.

This chain links TRBV19 with TRBJ2-3, with TRBD2 identical over 9 bases. Trimming took 3 bases from V and 1 from J; bases not matched to a gene: 2. Per the germline V gene, CDR1 is LNHDA and CDR2 is SQIVND (reference sequence). This CDR3 has 15 residues. The CDR3 is CASSIQRGGTDTQYF. The CDR3 coding sequence is TGTGCCAGTAGTATCCAGCGGGGGGGCACAGATACGCAGTATTTT. Using reference TRBV19 and TRBJ2-3 for the parts outside the CDR3, the full variable domain is DGGITQSPKYLFRKEGQNVTLSCEQNLNHDAMYWYRQDPGQGLRLIYYSQIVNDFQKGDIAEGYSVSREKKESFPLTVTSAQKNPTAFYLCASSIQRGGTDTQYFGPGTRLTVL.

This clone appeared a few times. The chain has TRBV19 and TRBJ1-5, with a weak D call TRBD1 (6 bases). The V gene lost 6 bases and the J gene lost 0 bases, with 18 bases spanning the gap. The CDR3 runs 17 residues. Germline CDR1 reads LNHDA; CDR2 reads SQIVND (reference sequence). The CDR3 DNA follows: TGTGCCAGTAGCTCCCGAGGGGGATCCTATAGCAATCAGCCCCAGCATTTT. This translates into CASSSRGGSYSNQPQHF.

The rearrangement joins TRBV21-1 to TRBJ2-4. TRBV21-1 is classified as a pseudogene. The CDR3 extends over 17 amino acids. The CDR3 loop reads CASRLERLSVAKNIQYF. The CDR3 nucleotides are TGTGCCAGCAGGCTTGAAAGGTTGTCGGTAGCCAAAAACATTCAGTACTTC.

The chain employs TRBV2 and TRBJ1-1; 7 bases match TRBD1. Germline V gene sequence: CDR1 SNHLY, CDR2 FYNNEI. This CDR3 comprises 13 residues. Trimming at V came to 6 bases and at J to 1 base, leaving 2 bases not matched to a gene. Here the CDR3 reads CASRQGSNTEAFF. The CDR3 region has the DNA TGTGCCAGCAGACAGGGGTCGAACACTGAAGCTTTCTTT.

The rearrangement links TRBV18 to TRBJ2-5; tentatively, D is TRBD1 (5 bases). The J call is doubtful: the DNA matches TRBJ2-7 better. The CDR3 loop spans 15 amino acids. CDR1 and CDR2 from the germline V gene are KGHSH and LQKENI. The CDR3 DNA follows: TGTGCCAGCTCCCCGAGACGGACAAGCTCCTACGAGCAGTACTTC. It translates to CASSPRRTSSYEQYF.

The rearrangement uses TRBV7-9 and TRBJ2-2, with D possibly TRBD1 on 5 matching bases. V gave up 6 bases and J gave up 1 base, with 15 bases separating them. CDR1 and CDR2 (germline): SEHNR, FQNEAQ (reference sequence). CDR3 size: 16 residues. CDR3 bases: TGTGCCAGCAGTAAGGGGCAGCCGGGGAACACCGGGGAGCTGTTTTTT. Encoded protein: CASSKGQPGNTGELFF.

V usage is TRBV29-1 and J usage is TRBJ2-7; TRBD2 might be the D (5 bases). The V end lost 4 bases, the J end lost 2 bases, and 9 bases lay between the germline ends. From germline, CDR1 is SQVTM and CDR2 ANQGSEA. This CDR3 has 12 amino acids. The CDR3 sequence: CSVADGAYEQYF. In nucleotides, the CDR3 is TGCAGCGTTGCTGACGGGGCCTACGAGCAGTACTTC.

The chain is built from TRBV6-6 and TRBJ1-3; D is undetermined. This CDR3 comprises 15 residues. Per the germline V gene, CDR1 is MNHNY and CDR2 is SVGAGI (reference sequence). V was shortened by 2 bases and J by 4 bases, with 12 bases between the two germline ends. The CDR3 DNA sequence: TGTGCCAGCAGTTACAGCCAACTAGGAGGAAACACCATATATTTT. It yields the protein CASSYSQLGGNTIYF.

In this sample, this clone turned up once. The chain uses TRBV20-1 and TRBJ2-1; no definite D call. The germline V gene has CDR1 DFQATT and CDR2 SNEGSKA (reference sequence). V was trimmed by 3 bases and J by 9 bases, leaving 6 bases between them. The CDR3 extends over 10 amino acids. CDR3 nucleotide sequence: TGCAGTGCTAGCTTTGGTGAGCAGTTCTTC. Translation: CSASFGEQFF.

CDR3 DNA sequence: TGTGCCAGCAGCGTCGACAGGGGGAAAGAGACCCAGTACTTC. Residues: CASSVDRGKETQYF. This chain joins TRBV9 and TRBJ2-5, with TRBD1 matching over 9 bases. Germline V gene lookup returns CDR1 SGDLS and CDR2 YYNGEE. V shed 2 bases, J shed 3 bases, and the junction held 2 bases outside the gene matches. This CDR3 comprises 14 residues.

J is TRBJ2-3 and V is TRBV5-4; D is uncertain. This CDR3 has 12 amino acids. CDR1 is SGHNT and CDR2 is YYREEE in the germline V gene (reference sequence). Trimming removed 0 bases at V and 4 bases at J, with 3 bases between. The CDR3 loop is CASSLEADTQYF. DNA for the CDR3: TGTGCCAGCAGCTTGGAGGCAGATACGCAGTATTTT.

The chain recombines TRBV5-1 with TRBJ2-2; TRBD1 might be the D (6 bases). CDR1 and CDR2 (germline): SGHRS, YFSETQ. Trimming took 2 bases from V and 4 from J, leaving 18 bases between them. This CDR3 contains 17 residues. CDR3 coding DNA: TGCGCCAGCAGCTTTCGTTTAGGGGGACGGGGCACCGGGGAGCTGTTTTTT. Residues: CASSFRLGGRGTGELFF.

The chain recombines TRBV15 with TRBJ1-4; possible D gene TRBD1, 5 bases. Germline CDR1 is LNHNV and CDR2 is YYDKDF (reference sequence). V shed 4 bases and J shed 3 bases, with 18 bases lying between them. The CDR3 contains 17 residues. The CDR3 here is CATSKNYLDSPNEKLFF. CDR3 in DNA: TGTGCCACCAGCAAGAACTACCTTGACAGCCCTAATGAAAAACTGTTTTTT. The whole variable domain, filled in from reference TRBV15 and TRBJ1-4, reads DAMVIQNPRYQVTQFGKPVTLSCSQTLNHNVMYWYQQKSSQAPKLLFHYYDKDFNNEADTPDNFQSRRPNTSFCFLDIRSPGLGDTAMYLCATSKNYLDSPNEKLFFGSGTQLSVL.

The chain is built from TRBV30 and TRBJ1-1, with unresolved D. Germline CDR1 reads GTSNPN; CDR2 reads SVGIG (reference sequence). With 1 base removed from V and 0 bases from J, the gap between germline ends came to 6 bases. The CDR3 has 13 amino acids. Here the CDR3 reads CAWSGALNTEAFF. DNA for the CDR3: TGTGCCTGGAGTGGGGCCCTGAACACTGAAGCTTTCTTT.

The chain links TRBV7-3 to TRBJ2-1; tentatively, D is TRBD2 (6 bases). The CDR3 extends over 14 amino acids. Germline CDR1 is SGHTA and CDR2 is FQGTGA. V was clipped by 2 bases and J by 8 bases, with 13 bases between them. The CDR3: CASSLGGIVDEQFF. In DNA, the CDR3 is TGTGCCAGCAGCTTAGGGGGGATCGTCGATGAGCAGTTCTTC. Supplemented by reference TRBV7-3 and TRBJ2-1, the full variable domain reads GAGVSQTPSNKVTEKGKYVELRCDPISGHTALYWYRQSLGQGPEFLIYFQGTGAADDSGLPNDRFFAVRPEGSVSTLKIQRTERGDSAVYLCASSLGGIVDEQFFGPGTRLTVL.

This chain joins TRBV29-1 and TRBJ2-5; possible D gene TRBD2, 7 bases. Germline V CDR1 and CDR2: SQVTM, ANQGSEA. Trimming stripped 7 bases from V and 3 bases from J, with 18 bases between. The CDR3 covers 14 residues. The CDR3 sequence: CSASRGGAKETQYF. CDR3 bases: TGCAGCGCCAGTAGGGGGGGGGCGAAAGAGACCCAGTACTTC.

V and J are TRBV6-1 and TRBJ2-5, with D unresolved. V dropped 5 bases and J dropped 3 bases, with 10 bases sitting between them. Germline-derived CDR1 and CDR2 are MNHNS and SASEGT. The CDR3 length is 13 residues. In nucleotides, the CDR3 is TGTGCCAGCAGTTTGGGGTATAAAGAGACCCAGTACTTC. It is translated as CASSLGYKETQYF.

This chain links TRBV18 with TRBJ2-6, with TRBD1 matching over 9 bases. Germline loops: CDR1 KGHSH, CDR2 LQKENI. The junction had 9 bases not matched to a gene; V was cut back by 0 bases and J by 3 bases. CDR3 length equals 19 residues. In nucleotides, the CDR3 is TGTGCCAGCTCACCACCGCCCAGGAACAGGGGGCTTGGGGCCAACGTCCTGACTTTC. This codes for CASSPPPRNRGLGANVLTF.

The chain joins TRBV7-9 to TRBJ1-3, with D tentatively TRBD1 (6 bases). V gave up 1 base and J gave up 2 bases, with 12 bases separating them. The germline CDR1 and CDR2 sequences are SEHNR and FQNEAQ (reference sequence). This CDR3 contains 16 residues. CDR3 in DNA: TGTGCCAGCAGCTTAGTATCCGGGACAACTGGAAACACCATATATTTT. This codes for CASSLVSGTTGNTIYF. The variable domain in full, completed from reference TRBV7-9 and TRBJ1-3, reads DTGVSQNPRHKITKRGQNVTFRCDPISEHNRLYWYRQTLGQGPEFLTYFQNEAQLEKSRLLSDRFSAERPKGSFSTLEIQRTEQGDSAMYLCASSLVSGTTGNTIYFGEGSWLTVV.

J is TRBJ2-2 and V is TRBV15; D not certain. The V end lost 0 bases, the J end lost 4 bases, and 9 bases lay between the germline ends. The CDR3 loop spans 15 amino acids. The germline V gene encodes CDR1 LNHNV and CDR2 YYDKDF (reference sequence). The CDR3 DNA sequence: TGTGCCACCAGCAGAGATCGGCCTAGCACCGGGGAGCTGTTTTTT. Encoded protein: CATSRDRPSTGELFF.

The V call is TRBV5-1, the J call TRBJ2-4; D ambiguous. V lost 6 bases and J lost 0, with 7 bases in between. CDR1 is SGHRS and CDR2 is YFSETQ in the germline V gene. The CDR3 runs 13 residues. The CDR3 loop reads CASNDLAKNIQYF. CDR3 bases: TGCGCCAGCAACGACTTAGCCAAAAACATTCAGTACTTC.

This sequence joins TRBV18 and TRBJ1-1, with D possibly matching TRBD1 (6 bases). Deletions cut 2 bases from V and 5 bases from J, with 12 bases between. CDR3 length equals 14 residues. The V gene's germline CDR1 is KGHSH and CDR2 LQKENI. CDR3 nucleotides: TGTGCCAGCTCACCAAACAGGGAGGGTACTGAAGCTTTCTTT. It is translated as CASSPNREGTEAFF. Full variable domain (rest looked up from reference TRBV18 and TRBJ1-1): NAGVMQNPRHLVRRRGQEARLRCSPMKGHSHVYWYRQLPEEGLKFMVYLQKENIIDESGMPKERFSAEFPKEGPSILRIQQVVRGDSAAYFCASSPNREGTEAFFGQGTRLTVV.

The V and J genes are TRBV7-8 and TRBJ1-1; a possible D gene is TRBD1 (6 bases). CDR1 and CDR2 from the germline V gene are SGHVS and FQNEAQ. The V gene lost 10 bases and the J gene lost 0 bases, with 15 bases spanning the gap. CDR3 length: 14 residues. Here the CDR3 reads CATHRTVMNTEAFF. CDR3 coding DNA: TGTGCCACCCACCGGACAGTCATGAACACTGAAGCTTTCTTT.

CDR3 residues: CASSLTSGSGEETQYF. The CDR3, as DNA: TGTGCCAGCAGCTTAACTAGCGGGAGTGGGGAAGAGACCCAGTACTTC. The V and J genes are TRBV5-4 and TRBJ2-5, with 11 bases identical to TRBD2. Germline V gene data show CDR1 as SGHNT and CDR2 as YYREEE (reference sequence). The V and J ends lost 2 bases and 3 bases, in that order; junction bases with no gene match: 6. The CDR3 spans 16 residues.

The chain links TRBV6-1 to TRBJ2-7, with 7 bases fitting TRBD1. Germline-derived CDR1 and CDR2 are MNHNS and SASEGT. Trimming took 6 bases from V and 0 from J; bases not matched to a gene: 5. This CDR3 region has 14 residues. CDR3 region: CASRHRDSSYEQYF. As DNA, the CDR3 is TGTGCCAGCAGGCACCGGGACAGCTCCTACGAGCAGTACTTC.

The J gene is TRBJ1-4, the V gene TRBV5-1, with D possibly matching TRBD1 (6 bases). The CDR3 sequence is 14 residues long. Germline CDR1 reads SGHRS; CDR2 reads YFSETQ. The V end was cut by 4 bases, the J end by 5 bases, with 12 bases between. The CDR3 spells CASSPGQLNEKLFF. CDR3 coding DNA: TGCGCCAGCAGCCCCGGACAGCTGAATGAAAAACTGTTTTTT.

The V and J genes are TRBV4-1 and TRBJ2-1, with 8 bases matching TRBD2. Per germline, CDR1 MGHRA and CDR2 YSYEKL. Losses at the gene ends were 3 bases for V and 5 bases for J; bases not matched to a gene: 6. This CDR3 comprises 15 residues. The CDR3 spells CASSHSSGPNNEQFF. The CDR3 region has the DNA TGCGCCAGCAGCCACTCTAGCGGGCCTAACAATGAGCAGTTCTTC.